This TCR beta chain was recorded in a study of blood T cell repertoires in COVID-19. Clones were sequenced by immunoSEQ multiplex PCR, and TCRdb holds only the in-frame ones, with some missing. There are tens of thousands of clones in the sample; roughly 88% occur only once, and about 2.9% lies in the top ten. Germline V gives CDR1 MNHNS, CDR2 SASEGT. The ends lost 2 bases at V and 8 bases at J; junction bases unmatched: 7. CDR3 length equals 15 residues. The J gene is TRBJ1-4, the V gene TRBV6-1, with TRBD1 identical over 8 bases. This clonotype was sampled from a man aged 45-65 years with active COVID-19. Sequenced input: peripheral blood. Here the CDR3 DNA reads TGTGCCAGCAGTGAAAATACAGGGGGAGGGGAAAAACTGTTTTTT. Protein sequence: CASSENTGGGEKLFF.